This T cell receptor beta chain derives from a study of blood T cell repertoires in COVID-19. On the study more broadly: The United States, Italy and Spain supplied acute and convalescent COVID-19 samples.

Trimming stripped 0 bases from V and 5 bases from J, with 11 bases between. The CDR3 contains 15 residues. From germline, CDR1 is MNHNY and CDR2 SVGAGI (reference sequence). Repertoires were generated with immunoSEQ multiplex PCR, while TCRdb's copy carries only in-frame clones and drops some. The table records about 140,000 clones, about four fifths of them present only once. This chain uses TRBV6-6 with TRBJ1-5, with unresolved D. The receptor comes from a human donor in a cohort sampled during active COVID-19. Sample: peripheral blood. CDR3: CASSYSGVNHQPQHF. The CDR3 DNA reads TGTGCCAGCAGTTACTCGGGCGTGAACCATCAGCCCCAGCATTTT.